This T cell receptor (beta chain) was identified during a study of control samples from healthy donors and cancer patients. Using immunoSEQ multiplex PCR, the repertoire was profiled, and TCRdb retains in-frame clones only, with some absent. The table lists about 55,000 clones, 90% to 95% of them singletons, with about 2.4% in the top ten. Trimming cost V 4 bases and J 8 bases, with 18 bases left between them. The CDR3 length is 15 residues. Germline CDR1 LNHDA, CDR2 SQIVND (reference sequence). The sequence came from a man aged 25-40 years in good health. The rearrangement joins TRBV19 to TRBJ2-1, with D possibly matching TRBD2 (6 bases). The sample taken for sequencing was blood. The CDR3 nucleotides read TGTGCCAGTAGTAAAGGGGCGGGAAACGCGGATGAGCAGTTCTTC. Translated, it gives CASSKGAGNADEQFF.